This section outlines one T cell receptor beta chain sequence together with its context. Its antigen has not been determined. Base-call qualities are not available, and no considerably larger clone is one nucleotide away. Measured from the cysteine to the phenylalanine, the CDR3 is 16 residues long. CDR3 DNA only is kept here, 48 bases in frame from base 1. Relative to germline, V is 0 bases shorter and J is 0 bases shorter, with 12 bases between their ends. Using the deep immunoSEQ assay, multiplex PCR amplified TCR CDR3 regions from genomic DNA. For each cell subset, the extracted genomic DNA was distributed evenly across all wells of several immunoSEQ 96-well plates, and each plate served as one replicate. For sorted subsets, approximately 210 ng genomic DNA, equal to about 30,000 T cell genomes, was loaded into each replicate PCR. Purified libraries were quantified with a Qubit 3.0 fluorometer, sized on a Bioanalyzer 2100, and re-quantified with the KAPA Library Quantification kit. Each immunoSEQ 96-well plate was sequenced on its own single-read 150-cycle Illumina NextSeq 550 flow cell. In the source study's methods: Because only junctional sequences without quality scores were contained in the immunoSEQ output, filtering matching that applied to full-length reads could not be performed. Sequences were annotated with PyIR, a Python wrapper for IgBLAST v1.9, and V/J genes and CDR3 were assigned using IMGT germline references. Any read was removed if the V/J assignment was weak (E-value above 1e-6), the CDR3 was missing, or the read contained stop codons, out-of-frame junctions, or ambiguous translated residues. V3J clonotypes were defined by identical inferred V gene, J gene, and CDR3 amino acid sequence. Percentage overlap between repertoires was computed as shared unique clonotypes divided by the size of the smaller repertoire. Three approaches were used to assess repertoire richness: RTK rarefaction, the Chao1 estimator, and Recon v2.1 estimates of unobserved clonotypes. Generation probabilities were computed with OLGA for all TCRbeta clonotypes obtained by the gDNA method from a few donors. In TCRdb, the immuneACCESS table is reduced to in-frame sequences with V and J assigned. These tables do not hold every clone; where another copy was compared, an unresolved V gene accounts for under half, and the others remain unexplained. V and J calls and clone size follow that table, whereas D and trimming were derived from the DNA. The sample table contains roughly 2.4 million clones; only one count was recorded for around 95% of them. Approximately 0.13% of the sample lies in the top ten.

The donors were healthy, HIV-negative adults who had no recently reported acute infections or vaccinations. Every donor was a Caucasian adult living in Nashville, Tennessee, USA. CD4+ T cells were enriched through magnetic negative selection, after which naive cells were positively selected on CD45RA and the remaining negative fraction served as the memory subset. Blood was obtained by leukapheresis, after which PBMCs were separated by Ficoll-Histopaque density gradient centrifugation and cryopreserved in liquid nitrogen vapor phase. Purity and quantity of every magnetically sorted T cell population were checked by analytical flow cytometry. Genomic DNA was isolated from each sorted fraction and quantified by UV absorbance on a Nanodrop 2000c. These data originate in a study of shared clonotypes between healthy human individuals (dated by TCRdb to the early 2020s). Regarding the study in general: Three men and a couple of women, aged 18 to 49 years, made up the cohort. For each donor, CD4 naive and CD4 memory were each run on three plates, CD8 naive on two plates, and CD8 memory on one plate. To estimate repertoire size and how much clonotypes are shared between individuals, the study performed deep sequencing of blood TCR repertoires from about 5 healthy adults. To increase sequencing depth and limit assay-specific biases, different laboratories used diverse techniques to prepare libraries and sequence TCR repertoires. Per donor, leukapheresis produced somewhere between about 0.94 and 9 billion PBMCs. General study outcomes and caveats: When a handful of donors were compared, the shared fraction of clonotypes was about 5.4% for naive CD4, approximately 3.3% for naive CD8, 2.3% for memory CD4, and around 0.37% for memory CD8. Sampling was restricted to blood, and TCR repertoires in tissues likely differ from the TCR repertoires found in blood. Incomplete sequencing was indicated by rarefaction of sorted-subset datasets, despite the large sequencing depth. Clonotypes shared by all four sorted-subset donors showed higher generation probabilities than non-shared clonotypes. Pairwise subsampling indicated that sequencing depth was expected to affect the degree of clonotype sharing among donors. Larger estimated clonotype richness was generally found for naive subsets than for memory subsets. Because the study included only a small number of donors, the genetic and exposure-history diversity represented was limited.

Sequences were obtained from naive CD4+ T cells sorted from blood. The cell subset or site label, read with the paper, signifies: CD45RA+ positively selected. The source of this sequence is a man between 18 and 29 years old in good health. The rearrangement joined TRBV23-1 to TRBJ2-7; confidence is insufficient to name the D gene. TRBV23-1 falls under the ORF class, with uncertain function. The nucleotides read TGCGCCAGCAGTCAATCGGGCAGCAAATACTCCTACGAGCAGTACTTC. This codes for CASSQSGSKYSYEQYF.